The sequence of this TCR beta chain was determined in a study of tumor and adjacent non-tumor tissue in lung cancer. Study results and caveats: Tumor repertoires had a smaller top 100 clone share than normal lung. Higher tumor TCR diversity was associated with shorter survival.

A modified ARM-PCR protocol with three rounds of nested PCR amplified TCRbeta. TCRdb independently ran MiXCR on the multiplex PCR reads; one entry per CDR3 protein. The data hold 95,000 to 150,000 distinct CDR3 sequences, with around three fifths observed a single time. About this clonotype: No antigen is known for it.

This sample's RNA came from whole unsorted tissue. Input material: lung tumor tissue. This clonotype originated in a man aged 25-45 years with non-small cell lung cancer.

In nucleotides, the CDR3 is TGCAGCGTTGCGGCGTCCAGGAACCGCACAGATACGCAGTATTTT. Protein: CSVAASRNRTDTQYF. This chain connects TRBV29-1 to TRBJ2-3; D unclear. Trimming took 4 bases from V and 1 from J, leaving 15 bases between them. Germline assignment: CDR1 SQVTM and CDR2 ANQGSEA. This CDR3 is 15 amino acids long.